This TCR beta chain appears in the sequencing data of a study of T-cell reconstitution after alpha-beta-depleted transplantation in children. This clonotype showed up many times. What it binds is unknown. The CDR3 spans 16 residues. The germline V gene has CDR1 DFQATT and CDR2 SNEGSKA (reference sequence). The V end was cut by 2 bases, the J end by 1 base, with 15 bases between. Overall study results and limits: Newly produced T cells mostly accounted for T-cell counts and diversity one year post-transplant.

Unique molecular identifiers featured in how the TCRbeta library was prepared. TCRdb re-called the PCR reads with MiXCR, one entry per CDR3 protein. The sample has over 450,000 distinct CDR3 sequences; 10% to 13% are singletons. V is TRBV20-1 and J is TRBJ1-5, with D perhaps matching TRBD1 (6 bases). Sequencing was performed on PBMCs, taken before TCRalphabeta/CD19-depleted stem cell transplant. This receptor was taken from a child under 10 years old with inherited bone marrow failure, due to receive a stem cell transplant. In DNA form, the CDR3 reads TGCAGTGCTAGAAGGGAGGGGGTGTGGAGCAATCAGCCCCAGCATTTT. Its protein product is CSARREGVWSNQPQHF.